The sample holds a few counts of the clone carrying this T cell receptor (beta chain). TCR beta chains were sequenced at survey level with immunoSEQ. The table came from immunoSEQ multiplex PCR; TCRdb's copy has only in-frame clones and leaves some out. The sample contains under 90,000 clones, around 93% of which appear only once. J lost 6 bases, V lost 4 bases, and 5 bases had no gene match. Germline assignment: CDR1 SGHNT and CDR2 YYREEE (reference sequence). The CDR3 is 13 amino acids. This receptor was obtained from a middle-aged man with rheumatoid arthritis. Sequencing was carried out using PBMCs. This chain links TRBV5-4 with TRBJ1-1; 8 nucleotides agree with TRBD1. As DNA, the CDR3 is TGTGCCAGCAGCGGAGACAGGGGCGCTGAAGCTTTCTTT. It codes for CASSGDRGAEAFF.